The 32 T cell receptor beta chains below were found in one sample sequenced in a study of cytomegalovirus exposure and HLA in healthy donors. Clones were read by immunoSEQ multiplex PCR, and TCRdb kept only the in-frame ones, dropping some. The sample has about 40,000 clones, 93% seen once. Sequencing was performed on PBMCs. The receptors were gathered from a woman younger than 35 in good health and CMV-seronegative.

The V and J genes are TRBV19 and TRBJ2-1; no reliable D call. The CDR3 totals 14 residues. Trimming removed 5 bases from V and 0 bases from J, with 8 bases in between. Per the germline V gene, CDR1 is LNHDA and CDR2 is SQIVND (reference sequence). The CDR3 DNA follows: TGTGCCAGTAGTCCCTCCTCCTCCTACAATGAGCAGTTCTTC. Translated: CASSPSSSYNEQFF. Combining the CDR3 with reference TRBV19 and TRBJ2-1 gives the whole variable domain DGGITQSPKYLFRKEGQNVTLSCEQNLNHDAMYWYRQDPGQGLRLIYYSQIVNDFQKGDIAEGYSVSREKKESFPLTVTSAQKNPTAFYLCASSPSSSYNEQFFGPGTRLTVL.

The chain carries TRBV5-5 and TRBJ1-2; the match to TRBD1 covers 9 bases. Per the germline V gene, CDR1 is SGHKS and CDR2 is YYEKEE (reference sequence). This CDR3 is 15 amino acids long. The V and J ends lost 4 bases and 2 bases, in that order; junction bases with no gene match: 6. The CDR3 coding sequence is TGTGCCAGCAGCGTAGGACAGGGGCGAAACTATGGCTACACCTTC. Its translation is CASSVGQGRNYGYTF.

As DNA, the CDR3 is TGTGCCAGCAGTCCGCAGGGCGCCTCTGGGGCCAACGTCCTGACTTTC. This translates into CASSPQGASGANVLTF. The chain couples TRBV27 to TRBJ2-6; the D gene is possibly TRBD1 (5 bases). Germline values: CDR1 MNHEY, CDR2 SMNVEV (reference sequence). This CDR3 region has 16 residues. The ends were cut back, 5 bases at V and 0 bases at J, with 11 bases in the middle.

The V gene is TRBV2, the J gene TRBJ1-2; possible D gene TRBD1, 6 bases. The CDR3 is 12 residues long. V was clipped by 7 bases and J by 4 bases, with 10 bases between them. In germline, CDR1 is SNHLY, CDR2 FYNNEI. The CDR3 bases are TGTGCCAGCATGAAGGGGGTCTATGGCTACACCTTC. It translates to CASMKGVYGYTF.

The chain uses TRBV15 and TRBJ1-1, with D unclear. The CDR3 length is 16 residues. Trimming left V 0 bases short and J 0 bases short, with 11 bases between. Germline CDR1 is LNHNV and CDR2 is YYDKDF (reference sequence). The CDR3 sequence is CATSRDLTSMNTEAFF. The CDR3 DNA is TGTGCCACCAGCAGAGATCTGACATCTATGAACACTGAAGCTTTCTTT.

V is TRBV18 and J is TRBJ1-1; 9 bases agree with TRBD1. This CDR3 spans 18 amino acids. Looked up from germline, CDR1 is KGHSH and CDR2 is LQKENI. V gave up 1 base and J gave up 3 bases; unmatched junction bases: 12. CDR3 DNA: TGTGCCAGCTCACCACGCCGGGACAGGGTCCCGGGGGACACTGAAGCTTTCTTT. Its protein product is CASSPRRDRVPGDTEAFF.

The CDR3 DNA reads TGTGCCAGCAGTGCAGGGTCGAGTGAAAAACTGTTTTTT. Protein sequence: CASSAGSSEKLFF. The chain employs TRBV2 and TRBJ1-4, with D maybe TRBD1 (5 bases). The length of the CDR3 is 13 residues. The V and J ends lost 4 bases and 7 bases respectively, with 10 bases between them. The germline CDR1 and CDR2 sequences are SNHLY and FYNNEI.

DNA for the CDR3: TGTGCCAGCAGCTTAGGTGACAGGGCTGGCTACACCTTC. Protein sequence: CASSLGDRAGYTF. The V call is TRBV13, the J call TRBJ1-2, with 7 nucleotides matching TRBD1. The CDR3 sequence is 13 residues long. J lost 7 bases, V lost 0 bases, and 2 bases had no gene match. CDR1 and CDR2 (germline): PRHDT, FYEKMQ (reference sequence).

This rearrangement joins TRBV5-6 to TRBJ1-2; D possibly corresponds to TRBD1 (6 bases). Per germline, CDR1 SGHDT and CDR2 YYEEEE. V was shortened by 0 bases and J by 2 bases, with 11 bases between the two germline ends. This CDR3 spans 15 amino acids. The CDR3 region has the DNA TGTGCCAGCAGCTTGGTGTTCCAGGGGAACTATGGCTACACCTTC. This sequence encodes CASSLVFQGNYGYTF.

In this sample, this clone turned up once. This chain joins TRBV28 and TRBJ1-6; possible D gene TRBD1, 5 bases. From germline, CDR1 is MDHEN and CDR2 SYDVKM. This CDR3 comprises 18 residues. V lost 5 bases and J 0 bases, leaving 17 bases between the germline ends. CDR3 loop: CASSLPGHASSYNSPLHF. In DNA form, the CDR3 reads TGTGCCAGCAGTCTCCCCGGACACGCAAGCTCCTATAATTCACCCCTCCACTTT. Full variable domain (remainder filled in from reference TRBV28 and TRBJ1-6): DVKVTQSSRYLVKRTGEKVFLECVQDMDHENMFWYRQDPGLGLRLIYFSYDVKMKEKGDIPEGYSVSREKKERFSLILESASTNQTSMYLCASSLPGHASSYNSPLHFGNGTRLTVT.

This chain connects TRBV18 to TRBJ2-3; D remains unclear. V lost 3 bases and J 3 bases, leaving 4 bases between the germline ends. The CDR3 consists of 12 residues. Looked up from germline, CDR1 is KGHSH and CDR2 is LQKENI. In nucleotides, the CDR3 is TGTGCCAGCTCACCGCGAACAGATACGCAGTATTTT. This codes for CASSPRTDTQYF.

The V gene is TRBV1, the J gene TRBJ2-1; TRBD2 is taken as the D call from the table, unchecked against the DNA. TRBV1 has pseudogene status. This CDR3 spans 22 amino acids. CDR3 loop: CTSSQVRLRGTSGKSAYNEQFF. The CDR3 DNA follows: TGCACCAGCAGCCAGGTGCGGCTGCGTGGGACTAGCGGGAAGTCCGCCTACAATGAGCAGTTCTTC.

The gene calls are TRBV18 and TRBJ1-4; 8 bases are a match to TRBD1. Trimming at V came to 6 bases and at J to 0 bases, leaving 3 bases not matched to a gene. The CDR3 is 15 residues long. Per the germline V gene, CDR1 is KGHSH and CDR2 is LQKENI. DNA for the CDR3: TGTGCCAGCTCGGACAGGGTTGCAACTAATGAAAAACTGTTTTTT. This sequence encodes CASSDRVATNEKLFF.

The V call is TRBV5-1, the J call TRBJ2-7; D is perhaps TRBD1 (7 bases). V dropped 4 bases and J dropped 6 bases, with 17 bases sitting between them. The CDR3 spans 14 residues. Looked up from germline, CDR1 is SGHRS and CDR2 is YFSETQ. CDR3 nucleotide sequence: TGCGCCAGCAGCACCGGGACTCAGGGGGTCGAGCAGTACTTC. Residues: CASSTGTQGVEQYF.

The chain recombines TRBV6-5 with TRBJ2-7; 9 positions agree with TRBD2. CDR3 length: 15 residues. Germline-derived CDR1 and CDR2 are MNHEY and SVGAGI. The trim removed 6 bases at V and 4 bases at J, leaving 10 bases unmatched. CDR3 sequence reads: CASRRQLAGLYEQYF. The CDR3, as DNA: TGTGCCAGCAGACGACAACTAGCGGGCTTATACGAGCAGTACTTC.

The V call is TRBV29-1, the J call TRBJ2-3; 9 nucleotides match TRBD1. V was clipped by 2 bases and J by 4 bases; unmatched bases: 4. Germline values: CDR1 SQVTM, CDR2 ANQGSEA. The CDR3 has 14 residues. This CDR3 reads CSVERGQGPDTQYF. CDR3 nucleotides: TGCAGCGTTGAAAGGGGACAGGGTCCAGATACGCAGTATTTT.

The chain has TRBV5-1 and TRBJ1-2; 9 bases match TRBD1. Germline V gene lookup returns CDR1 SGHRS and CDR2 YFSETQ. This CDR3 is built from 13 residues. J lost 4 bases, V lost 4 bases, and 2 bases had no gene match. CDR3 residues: CASSQDRGYGYTF. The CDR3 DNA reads TGCGCCAGCAGCCAGGACAGGGGCTATGGCTACACCTTC.

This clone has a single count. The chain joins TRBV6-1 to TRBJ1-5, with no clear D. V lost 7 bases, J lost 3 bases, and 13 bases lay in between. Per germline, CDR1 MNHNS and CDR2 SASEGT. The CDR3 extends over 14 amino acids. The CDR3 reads CASTEGSFNQPQHF. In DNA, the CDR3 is TGTGCCAGCACCGAAGGGAGTTTCAATCAGCCCCAGCATTTT.

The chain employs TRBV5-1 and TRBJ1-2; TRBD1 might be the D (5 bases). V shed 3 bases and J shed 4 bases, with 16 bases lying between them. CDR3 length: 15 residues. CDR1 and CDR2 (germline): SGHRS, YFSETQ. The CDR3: CASSSDGAGGYGYTF. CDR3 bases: TGCGCCAGCAGCTCCGACGGGGCCGGGGGCTATGGCTACACCTTC.

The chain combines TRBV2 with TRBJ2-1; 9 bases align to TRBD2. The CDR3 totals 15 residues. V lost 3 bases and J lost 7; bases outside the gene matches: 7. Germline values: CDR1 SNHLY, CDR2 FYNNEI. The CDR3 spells CASSDRAGGVNEQFF. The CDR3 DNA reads TGTGCCAGCAGTGATAGAGCGGGGGGCGTAAATGAGCAGTTCTTC. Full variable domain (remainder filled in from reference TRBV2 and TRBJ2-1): EPEVTQTPSHQVTQMGQEVILRCVPISNHLYFYWYRQILGQKVEFLVSFYNNEISEKSEIFDDQFSVERPDGSNFTLKIRSTKLEDSAMYFCASSDRAGGVNEQFFGPGTRLTVL.

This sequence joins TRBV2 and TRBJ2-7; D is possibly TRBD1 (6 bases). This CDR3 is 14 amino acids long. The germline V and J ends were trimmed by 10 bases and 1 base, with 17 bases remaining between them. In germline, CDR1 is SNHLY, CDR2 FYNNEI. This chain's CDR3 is CATTTPGQSYEQYF. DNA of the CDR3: TGTGCCACCACCACTCCGGGACAATCCTACGAGCAGTACTTC.

CDR3 bases: TGTGCCAGCAGTCCAGAAGCGGGAGGGGGGAATGAGCAGTTCTTC. Its protein product is CASSPEAGGGNEQFF. This chain links TRBV6-1 with TRBJ2-1; 10 nucleotides match TRBD2. V shed 5 bases and J 7 bases; nucleotides not matched to a gene: 8. The CDR3 length is 15 residues. The germline V gene has CDR1 MNHNS and CDR2 SASEGT.

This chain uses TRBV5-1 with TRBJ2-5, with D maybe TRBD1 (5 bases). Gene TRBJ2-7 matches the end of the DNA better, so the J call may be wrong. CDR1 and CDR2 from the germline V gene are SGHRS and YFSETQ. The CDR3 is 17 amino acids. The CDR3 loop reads CASSLAPSRAKGYEQYF. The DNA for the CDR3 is TGCGCCAGCAGCTTGGCCCCCAGCAGGGCGAAGGGTTACGAGCAGTACTTC.

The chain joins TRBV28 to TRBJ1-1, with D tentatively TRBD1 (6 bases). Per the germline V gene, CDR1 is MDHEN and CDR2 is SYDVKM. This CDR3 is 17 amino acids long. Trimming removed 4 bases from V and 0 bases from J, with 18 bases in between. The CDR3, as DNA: TGTGCCAGCAGTTCGCATCCGGGACAAGGAGTGAACACTGAAGCTTTCTTT. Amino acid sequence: CASSSHPGQGVNTEAFF.

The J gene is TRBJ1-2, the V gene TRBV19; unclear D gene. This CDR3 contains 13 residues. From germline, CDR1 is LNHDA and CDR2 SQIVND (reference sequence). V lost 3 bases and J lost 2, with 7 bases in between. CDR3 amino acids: CASSMETNYGYTF. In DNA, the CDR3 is TGTGCCAGTAGTATGGAGACCAACTATGGCTACACCTTC.

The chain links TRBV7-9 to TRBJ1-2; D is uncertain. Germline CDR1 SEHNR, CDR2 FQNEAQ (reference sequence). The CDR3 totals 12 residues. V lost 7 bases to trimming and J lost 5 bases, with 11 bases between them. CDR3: CASNKGDYGYTF. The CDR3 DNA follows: TGTGCCAGCAACAAAGGAGATTATGGCTACACCTTC.

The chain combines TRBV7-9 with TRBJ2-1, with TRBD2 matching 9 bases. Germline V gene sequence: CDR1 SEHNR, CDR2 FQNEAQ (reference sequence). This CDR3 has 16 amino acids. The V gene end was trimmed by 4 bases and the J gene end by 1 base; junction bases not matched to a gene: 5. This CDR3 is CASSSPTSGSYNEQFF. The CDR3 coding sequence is TGTGCCAGCAGCTCCCCGACTAGCGGATCCTACAATGAGCAGTTCTTC.

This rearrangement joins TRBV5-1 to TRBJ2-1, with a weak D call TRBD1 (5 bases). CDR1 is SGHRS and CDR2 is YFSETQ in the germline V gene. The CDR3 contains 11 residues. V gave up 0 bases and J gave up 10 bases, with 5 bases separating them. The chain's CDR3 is CASSLDREQFF. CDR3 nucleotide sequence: TGCGCCAGCAGCTTGGACAGGGAGCAGTTCTTC. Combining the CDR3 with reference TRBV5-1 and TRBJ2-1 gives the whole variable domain KAGVTQTPRYLIKTRGQQVTLSCSPISGHRSVSWYQQTPGQGLQFLFEYFSETQRNKGNFPGRFSGRQFSNSRSEMNVSTLELGDSALYLCASSLDREQFFGPGTRLTVL.

The CDR3 here is CASSVEPSGSYEQYF. The CDR3 DNA follows: TGTGCCAGCAGCGTAGAGCCTAGCGGGAGTTATGAGCAGTACTTC. The chain employs TRBV9 and TRBJ2-7; 10 bases are a match to TRBD2. Trimming removed 0 bases from V and 7 bases from J; junction bases left unmatched: 7. This CDR3 has 15 amino acids. Per germline, CDR1 SGDLS and CDR2 YYNGEE.

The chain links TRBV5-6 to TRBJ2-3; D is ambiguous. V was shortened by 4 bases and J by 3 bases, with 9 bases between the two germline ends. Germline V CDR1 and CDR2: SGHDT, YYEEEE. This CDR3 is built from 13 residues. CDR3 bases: TGTGCCAGCAGCCCACAATCGACAGATACGCAGTATTTT. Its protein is CASSPQSTDTQYF.

CDR3 sequence: CASSTTTSYEQYF. The CDR3 DNA follows: TGTGCCAGCAGCACGACTACGTCCTACGAGCAGTACTTC. The chain carries TRBV7-9 and TRBJ2-7, with D perhaps TRBD2 (5 bases). The V end was cut by 5 bases, the J end by 1 base, with 9 bases between. There are 13 residues in the CDR3. Germline V lookup: CDR1 SEHNR, CDR2 FQNEAQ (reference sequence).

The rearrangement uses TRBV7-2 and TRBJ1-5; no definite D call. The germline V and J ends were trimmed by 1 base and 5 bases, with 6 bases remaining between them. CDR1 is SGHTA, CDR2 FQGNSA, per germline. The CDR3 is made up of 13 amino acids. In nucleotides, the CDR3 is TGTGCCAGCAGCTTAGGTCAGGATCAGCCCCAGCATTTT. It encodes CASSLGQDQPQHF.